This paragraph covers one T cell receptor (beta chain) sequence. As originally analysed: By means of reference gene primer amplification, nucleated cell counts were estimated. Profiled with immunoSEQ multiplex PCR; TCRdb holds only in-frame clones, not every one. The DNA gave D and trimming, while V, J and clone size come from that table. The sample lists roughly 480,000 clones, 75% to 90% occurring once. The data originate from a study of blood T cell repertoires in COVID-19. At the level of the study: Samples representing acute and convalescent COVID-19 were sourced from the United States, Italy and Spain. PBMCs, B-cell-depleted T cells, or T cells were the source of the cDNA or gDNA that made up the material.

Germline V gene data show CDR1 as SEHNR and CDR2 as FQNEAQ (reference sequence). There are 13 residues in the CDR3. V was shortened by 5 bases and J by 5 bases, with 12 bases between the two germline ends. Seattle patient enrollment occurred during active infection, with longitudinal follow-up thereafter. V is TRBV7-9 and J is TRBJ2-5, with D perhaps matching TRBD1 (6 bases). Sequencing was performed on peripheral blood. The source is a man younger than 35 with COVID-19, enrolled during active disease. The CDR3 coding sequence is TGTGCCAGCAGCCCGCAGGGGATGGAGACCCAGTACTTC. Translating it yields CASSPQGMETQYF.